This passage covers 5 T cell receptor beta chains from one sample sequenced in a study of blood T cell repertoires in COVID-19. Sequencing was performed with immunoSEQ multiplex PCR; in TCRdb, only in-frame clones are kept and a portion is missing. The table has about 360,000 clones, about 87% seen once; the top ten hold approximately 1.8%. What was sequenced was PBMCs or T cells enriched from blood (not recorded which). Source of these receptors: a man aged 40-49 years in a cohort exposed to, infected with or recovered from COVID-19 (not recorded which).

V and J are TRBV20-1 and TRBJ2-5; TRBD2 agrees at 10 bases. After removal of 3 bases from V and 5 bases from J, the junction contained 9 bases not matched to a gene. CDR3 size: 15 residues. CDR1 is DFQATT, CDR2 SNEGSKA, per germline (reference sequence). The CDR3 reads CSASLAGGGLETQYF. The DNA for the CDR3 is TGCAGTGCTAGTTTAGCGGGAGGTGGTCTCGAGACCCAGTACTTC.

The rearrangement links TRBV30 to TRBJ2-5; 9 bases are shared with TRBD2. From germline, CDR1 is GTSNPN and CDR2 SVGIG (reference sequence). The J segment lost 4 bases and the V segment lost 7 bases, leaving 13 bases of the junction unmatched. The CDR3 length is 15 residues. The CDR3, as DNA: TGTGCCTCTGATCATCTCTTTAGCGGGGGAGAGACCCAGTACTTC. Its protein product is CASDHLFSGGETQYF.

V and J are TRBV5-1 and TRBJ2-7; 8 bases fit TRBD1. The CDR3 has 14 amino acids. Germline CDR1 is SGHRS and CDR2 is YFSETQ. V was clipped by 4 bases and J by 6 bases; unmatched bases: 9. The CDR3 DNA is TGCGCCAGCAGCCTGGGACAGGAGAGAAGCGAGCAGTACTTC. Translating it yields CASSLGQERSEQYF. The full variable domain, its missing parts supplied by reference TRBV5-1 and TRBJ2-7, is KAGVTQTPRYLIKTRGQQVTLSCSPISGHRSVSWYQQTPGQGLQFLFEYFSETQRNKGNFPGRFSGRQFSNSRSEMNVSTLELGDSALYLCASSLGQERSEQYFGPGTRLTVT.

The CDR3 DNA reads as TGTGCCAGCAGTTGGAATGTTCCGGGACTAGCGGGAGAACGATACGAGCAGTACTTC. Amino acids: CASSWNVPGLAGERYEQYF. The chain has TRBV7-8 and TRBJ2-7; 14 nucleotides match TRBD2. The junction had 17 bases not matched to a gene; V was cut back by 6 bases and J by 4 bases. The CDR3 sequence is 19 residues long. From germline, CDR1 is SGHVS and CDR2 FQNEAQ.

This clone was detected once. The chain recombines TRBV28 with TRBJ2-7; no clear D gene. Per the germline V gene, CDR1 is MDHEN and CDR2 is SYDVKM. CDR3 length: 12 amino acids. V lost 6 bases to trimming and J lost 5 bases, with 11 bases between them. CDR3 sequence (DNA): TGTGCCAGCAGATCGCCAGGCCACGAGCAGTACTTC. Encoded protein: CASRSPGHEQYF.